Listed here is a single T cell receptor beta chain. Method: immunoSEQ multiplex PCR; TCRdb's copy keeps in-frame clones and lacks some. The data contain 70,000 or so clones, roughly nine tenths of them singletons. This specimen belongs to a study of OX40 agonist ivuxolimab in advanced cancers. CDR1 and CDR2 (germline): SGHAT, FQNNGV. The ends were cut back, 6 bases at V and 0 bases at J, with 9 bases in the middle. The CDR3 is 13 residues long. The chain carries TRBV11-2 and TRBJ2-7; the D is unclear. This specimen consisted of CD4+ or CD8+ T cells sorted from blood, obtained in a trial of the OX40 agonist ivuxolimab. The clonotype comes from an adult with an advanced solid tumor such as melanoma, head and neck, liver or kidney cancer. The CDR3 region has the DNA TGTGCCAGCAGATCCTCCAGCTCCTACGAGCAGTACTTC. It yields the protein CASRSSSSYEQYF.